These 10 T cell receptor beta chains originate from one sample sequenced in a study of blood T cell repertoires in COVID-19. Generated by immunoSEQ multiplex PCR, the TCRdb table keeps only in-frame clones and is missing some. The data contain some 340,000 clones, 85% of them singletons. The specimen was peripheral blood. The receptors shown here come from a woman under 30 with acute or convalescent COVID-19.

The chain is built from TRBV19 and TRBJ1-3; 7 bases are shared with TRBD1. This CDR3 region has 14 residues. CDR1 and CDR2 from the germline V gene are LNHDA and SQIVND (reference sequence). After removal of 7 bases from V and 0 bases from J, the junction contained 3 bases not matched to a gene. CDR3 sequence: CASTYRGSGNTIYF. The CDR3 DNA reads as TGTGCCAGTACCTACAGGGGCTCTGGAAACACCATATATTTT.

The chain recombines TRBV5-1 with TRBJ2-2, with 8 nucleotides matching TRBD2. The CDR3 contains 16 residues. V shed 4 bases and J 4 bases; nucleotides not matched to a gene: 9. The V gene's germline CDR1 is SGHRS and CDR2 YFSETQ. CDR3 amino acids: CASSVGGTRSTGELFF. The CDR3 coding sequence is TGCGCCAGCAGCGTTGGGGGGACTAGATCCACCGGGGAGCTGTTTTTT.

The chain links TRBV28 to TRBJ2-2, with 11 bases identical to TRBD2. This CDR3 has 21 residues. Germline values: CDR1 MDHEN, CDR2 SYDVKM. Trimming took 2 bases from V and 3 from J; bases not matched to a gene: 17. For the CDR3, the DNA is TGTGCCAGCAGTTTAGGTCCGGGACTAGCGGTCTCTAGTAGGGACACCGGGGAGCTGTTTTTT. Protein sequence: CASSLGPGLAVSSRDTGELFF. The full variable domain, its missing parts supplied by reference TRBV28 and TRBJ2-2, is DVKVTQSSRYLVKRTGEKVFLECVQDMDHENMFWYRQDPGLGLRLIYFSYDVKMKEKGDIPEGYSVSREKKERFSLILESASTNQTSMYLCASSLGPGLAVSSRDTGELFFGEGSRLTVL.

The chain employs TRBV10-1 and TRBJ2-7; 12 bases fit TRBD1. The CDR3 sequence is 16 residues long. V lost 8 bases to trimming and J lost 6 bases; unmatched junction nucleotides: 14. CDR1 and CDR2 (germline): WNHNN, SYGVQD (reference sequence). In DNA, the CDR3 is TGCGCCAGCTCCGCCGGGACAGGGGGCAAGGGCGTCGAGCAGTACTTC. It specifies CASSAGTGGKGVEQYF.

This chain links TRBV7-3 with TRBJ1-1, with TRBD1 as a possible D gene (5 bases). Between the trimmed V and J ends, which lost 5 bases and 0 bases, there was a span of 7 bases. There are 13 residues in the CDR3. Per the germline V gene, CDR1 is SGHTA and CDR2 is FQGTGA. For the CDR3, the DNA is TGTGCCAGCAGCAGGACATTGAACACTGAAGCTTTCTTT. It yields the protein CASSRTLNTEAFF.

This rearrangement joins TRBV19 to TRBJ1-1, with D possibly TRBD1 on 5 matching bases. The CDR3 consists of 13 residues. The ends were cut back, 6 bases at V and 3 bases at J, with 11 bases in the middle. Germline lookup yields CDR1 LNHDA and CDR2 SQIVND (reference sequence). Here the CDR3 DNA reads TGTGCCAGTAGGAGGGAGGGGTACACTGAAGCTTTCTTT. This encodes CASRREGYTEAFF.

This clone appeared a single time. This chain connects TRBV6-5 to TRBJ2-7, with a tentative D call TRBD1 (5 bases). Germline V gives CDR1 MNHEY, CDR2 SVGAGI. The CDR3 sequence is 15 residues long. Trimming stripped 2 bases from V and 7 bases from J, with 18 bases between. The CDR3: CASSYGRVHTKEQYF. The CDR3 DNA is TGTGCCAGCAGTTACGGCAGGGTGCATACTAAAGAGCAGTACTTC.

V usage is TRBV6-5 and J usage is TRBJ1-3; unclear D gene. The length of the CDR3 is 16 residues. Germline CDR1 is MNHEY and CDR2 is SVGAGI. The ends were cut back, 2 bases at V and 0 bases at J, with 11 bases in the middle. The CDR3 region has the DNA TGTGCCAGCAGTTACCGCCTCGAGCACTCTGGAAACACCATATATTTT. Its translation is CASSYRLEHSGNTIYF.

The chain links TRBV3-1 (or the pseudogene TRBV3-2) to TRBJ1-4, with TRBD1 matching over 9 bases. V shed 5 bases and J 6 bases; nucleotides not matched to a gene: 4. The CDR3 contains 14 residues. CDR1 LGHDT and CDR2 YNNKEL come from the germline V gene (reference sequence). CDR3 protein: CASSARDRDEKLFF. CDR3 nucleotide sequence: TGTGCCAGCAGCGCGCGGGACAGGGATGAAAAACTGTTTTTT.

The rearrangement joins TRBV27 to TRBJ2-7, with D possibly being TRBD1 (6 bases). Between the trimmed V and J ends, which lost 4 bases and 4 bases, there was a span of 11 bases. The germline CDR1 and CDR2 sequences are MNHEY and SMNVEV (reference sequence). This CDR3 has 13 amino acids. CDR3 region: CASSYREEYEQYF. The CDR3 DNA is TGTGCCAGCAGTTACAGGGAAGAGTACGAGCAGTACTTC.